The entry that follows covers one T cell receptor beta chain sequence. The specificity of this receptor is unknown. No per-base quality is available; no much larger clone lies one base away. CDR1 and CDR2, looked up from the germline V gene, are SNHLY and FYNNEI. Trimming takes 7 bases off V and 9 bases off J; junction bases not matched to a gene: 6. The CDR3 measures 13 amino acids from cysteine to phenylalanine. The DNA shown is the 39-base CDR3, in frame from base 1. Library generation was performed with the immunoSEQ multiplex PCR assay. In its TCRdb copy, this immuneACCESS table keeps in-frame sequences only and misses some clones. Where compared with another copy, unresolved V genes explain less than half of these, and the others have no known cause. For this sample the table gives tens of thousands of clones, of which more than 80% were detected only once. The biggest ten clones account for roughly 1.5% of the sample.

This sample is part of a study of T cells after somatic rescue of genetic block (TCRdb year 2020). Broadly, across the study: The study assessed how robust, over the long term, a T-cell system was when the system had developed through somatic rescue of a genetic block in T-cell development.

Sequences were obtained from peripheral blood mononuclear cells (PBMCs). Rearrangement joined TRBV2 to TRBJ2-1, with 10 junctional bases fitting TRBD2. The receptor comes from a woman aged 18-30 years. The nucleotide sequence is given as TGTGCCAGCAAGGGACTAGCGTCTTTTGAGCAGTTCTTC. The translation is CASKGLASFEQFF.